This entry describes one T cell receptor beta chain. Antigen unknown. This record comes from a study of cytomegalovirus exposure and HLA in healthy donors. On the study more broadly: A subsequent analysis stated that the approximately 110 validation repertoires were run on the same platform as the approximately 700 first-cohort repertoires. General study findings and limits: First-cohort TCR clusters tended to co-occur in the roughly 120 validation repertoires, a later analysis found.

Sequencing used immunoSEQ multiplex PCR; TCRdb keeps in-frame clones, though not all of them. The sample lists approximately 260,000 clones, approximately 83% occurring once. Germline CDR1 and CDR2: SGHKS and YYEKEE (reference sequence). CDR3 length: 14 residues. With V trimmed by 4 bases and J by 6 bases, 10 bases remained unmatched. V gene TRBV5-5 combines with J gene TRBJ2-7; 7 nucleotides agree with TRBD1. The sample taken for sequencing was PBMCs. The sequence was collected from a woman younger than 30 in good health and CMV-seronegative. DNA for the CDR3: TGTGCCAGCAGCCCCGCCAGGGGGTACGGCGAGCAGTACTTC. This codes for CASSPARGYGEQYF.